This T cell receptor beta chain was profiled in a study of T cell responses to AZD1222 COVID-19 vaccine. The CDR3 sequence is 18 residues long. In germline, CDR1 is MGHRA, CDR2 YSYEKL. The V end lost 8 bases, the J end lost 0 bases, and 23 bases lay between the germline ends. The protocol was immunoSEQ multiplex PCR, while the TCRdb copy is restricted to in-frame clones and leaves out a portion. The data contain around 140,000 clones, around nine tenths of them seen just once; the ten biggest clones take up about 6%. Notes on the study in general: Epitopes outside B.1.351 and B.1.1.7 mutated regions reportedly drew nearly half of spike TCRs.

As to this clone: What it recognizes is unknown.

The rearrangement links TRBV4-1 to TRBJ1-3, with unresolved D. This sequence was found in an adult in good health. This specimen consisted of peripheral blood, obtained on day 0 of AZD1222 vaccination. CDR3 sequence (DNA): TGCGCCAGCGGGAGACCCCGAGTAGATGGGGTCTCTGGAAACACCATATATTTT. Protein: CASGRPRVDGVSGNTIYF.